This entry is about one T cell receptor (beta chain). Assay used: immunoSEQ multiplex PCR; TCRdb lists only in-frame clones, some missing. Of 200,000 to 250,000 clones in the sample, about 85% were seen once. The sample originates from a study of blood T cell repertoires in COVID-19. About the research overall: Researchers got acute and convalescent COVID-19 samples from the United States, Italy and Spain. The analysed material was cDNA or gDNA that came from T cells, B-cell-depleted T cells, or PBMCs.

The CDR3 is 14 amino acids. The J segment lost 8 bases and the V segment lost 6 bases, leaving 10 bases of the junction unmatched. CDR1 is LGHDT, CDR2 YNNKEL, per germline (reference sequence). Sequencing was carried out using peripheral blood. The TCR was taken from an elderly woman with active or convalescent COVID-19. The rearrangement joins TRBV3-1 (or the pseudogene TRBV3-2) to TRBJ2-1, with 7 bases fitting TRBD2. The CDR3 DNA reads TGTGCCAGCAGTGGCGGGGGTTTTTGGGATGAGCAGTTCTTC. The encoded protein is CASSGGGFWDEQFF.